Below are 27 T cell receptor beta chains sequenced from a single sample in a study of identical twins. One entry per CDR3 protein results from TCRdb running MiXCR on the 5' RACE reads. The sample yields around 650,000 distinct CDR3 sequences, about 7.6% seen once. These data were also reused for a study on yellow fever vaccine responses in identical twins.

Sequencing was carried out using PBMCs. The receptors derive from a woman between 18 and 29 years old in good health.

Only a few counts were recorded for this clonotype. The chain combines TRBV28 with TRBJ1-5; D is perhaps TRBD1 (5 bases). The V gene's germline CDR1 is MDHEN and CDR2 SYDVKM. CDR3 size: 14 residues. Trimming left V 5 bases short and J 3 bases short, with 11 bases between. In nucleotides, the CDR3 is TGTGCCAGCAGTAGCGGGGGACTCAATCAGCCCCAGCATTTT. Translating it yields CASSSGGLNQPQHF.

The DNA of the CDR3 is TGCAGTGCTCTCAAAAGGGAGGGGGCCTATGGCTACACCTTC. Translated, it gives CSALKREGAYGYTF. The J gene is TRBJ1-2, the V gene TRBV20-1; 7 bases map to TRBD1. Germline loops: CDR1 DFQATT, CDR2 SNEGSKA (reference sequence). This CDR3 has 14 residues. The ends lost 5 bases at V and 4 bases at J; junction bases unmatched: 10.

This clonotype occurred many times. The chain carries TRBV7-2 and TRBJ2-1; D possibly corresponds to TRBD2 (6 bases). The CDR3 loop spans 15 amino acids. Deletions cut 1 base from V and 5 bases from J, with 12 bases between. CDR1 and CDR2 (germline): SGHTA, FQGNSA. This chain's CDR3 is CASSLDSGPNNEQFF. The CDR3 nucleotides are TGTGCCAGCAGCTTAGATAGCGGCCCCAACAATGAGCAGTTCTTC.

This clonotype was observed a few times. The V gene is TRBV20-1, the J gene TRBJ2-5; TRBD2 matches at 10 bases. V was pared by 0 bases and J by 9 bases, with 16 bases of the junction left unmatched. Germline values: CDR1 DFQATT, CDR2 SNEGSKA (reference sequence). The CDR3 sequence is 17 residues long. CDR3 in amino acids: CSARDWLAGARGLAQYF. The CDR3 nucleotides read TGCAGTGCTAGAGATTGGCTAGCGGGGGCCCGCGGGTTGGCCCAGTACTTC.

This clonotype appeared a few times. The CDR3 nucleotides read TGTGCCAGCAGTTCAGGGACAGGCCCCGGTGAGCAGTTCTTC. Residues: CASSSGTGPGEQFF. This rearrangement joins TRBV28 to TRBJ2-1, with 8 positions matching TRBD1. V was clipped by 4 bases and J by 9 bases; unmatched bases: 8. This CDR3 is built from 14 residues. Germline V gene lookup returns CDR1 MDHEN and CDR2 SYDVKM.

In this sample, this clonotype turned up many times. This chain uses TRBV9 with TRBJ1-5; D is unclear. The CDR3 has 14 residues. The V end lost 0 bases, the J end lost 4 bases, and 8 bases lay between the germline ends. Germline CDR1 is SGDLS and CDR2 is YYNGEE. In nucleotides, the CDR3 is TGTGCCAGCAGCGTAGGGCAGGAGAATCAGCCCCAGCATTTT. Translation: CASSVGQENQPQHF.

For the CDR3, the DNA is TGTGCCAGCAGCTTGTGGCGGGAGGGTGGGCACACGGGCAATGAGCAGTTCTTC. Its translation is CASSLWREGGHTGNEQFF. The rearrangement uses TRBV5-6 and TRBJ2-1, with 9 bases aligning to TRBD2. The CDR3 consists of 18 residues. J gave up 6 bases and V 1 base, and 14 bases lay outside the gene matches. Germline V gene data show CDR1 as SGHDT and CDR2 as YYEEEE.

V and J are TRBV28 and TRBJ2-5; TRBD1 aligns across 9 bases. The CDR3 is made up of 16 amino acids. Germline V CDR1 and CDR2: MDHEN, SYDVKM. Trimming removed 2 bases from V and 4 bases from J; junction bases left unmatched: 8. The CDR3 nucleotides are TGTGCCAGCAGTTTAACCTTACAGGGGGCTGCAGAGACCCAGTACTTC. It specifies CASSLTLQGAAETQYF.

This clonotype appeared a few times. The rearrangement joins TRBV14 to TRBJ2-1; 9 bases match TRBD2. V was clipped by 0 bases and J by 9 bases; unmatched bases: 6. CDR3 length equals 15 residues. Germline values: CDR1 SGHDN, CDR2 FVKESK. The CDR3 DNA reads TGTGCCAGCAGCCAAGACCCAGCGGGGGGCGTTGAGCAGTTCTTC. This codes for CASSQDPAGGVEQFF.

This clonotype has a handful of counts. The J gene is TRBJ2-7, the V gene TRBV7-8; 7 bases are a match to TRBD1. J gave up 4 bases and V 0 bases, and 9 bases lay outside the gene matches. Germline CDR1 and CDR2: SGHVS and FQNEAQ. The CDR3 extends over 16 amino acids. CDR3 nucleotides: TGTGCCAGCAGCTTAGCGGGAAGCAGGGGGACGTACGAGCAGTACTTC. This sequence encodes CASSLAGSRGTYEQYF.

This clonotype was counted only a few times. The chain couples TRBV5-1 to TRBJ1-2; TRBD1 aligns across 9 bases. The CDR3 is 15 residues long. V lost 0 bases, J lost 6 bases, and 6 bases stayed unmatched. CDR1 SGHRS and CDR2 YFSETQ come from the germline V gene. The CDR3 region has the DNA TGCGCCAGCAGCTTGGAGGGACAGGGTAGGGATGGCTACACCTTC. Protein: CASSLEGQGRDGYTF.

This clonotype has only a few counts. The rearrangement links TRBV20-1 to TRBJ1-5, with TRBD1 identical over 7 bases. The CDR3 sequence is 12 residues long. CDR1 is DFQATT, CDR2 SNEGSKA, per germline (reference sequence). The CDR3 protein is CSVGTGNQPQHF. Here the CDR3 DNA reads TGCAGCGTCGGGACAGGCAATCAGCCCCAGCATTTT.

The chain is built from TRBV4-1 and TRBJ2-1; 8 nucleotides match TRBD2. In germline, CDR1 is MGHRA, CDR2 YSYEKL. V lost 1 base and J lost 4; bases outside the gene matches: 18. This CDR3 comprises 20 residues. The CDR3 reads CASSQGGGTGGGSDYNEQFF. For the CDR3, the DNA is TGCGCCAGCAGCCAAGGTGGGGGTACGGGCGGGGGGTCCGATTACAATGAGCAGTTCTTC.

The chain is built from TRBV3-1 and TRBJ2-2; no clear D gene. Germline V gene lookup returns CDR1 LGHDT and CDR2 YNNKEL (reference sequence). The CDR3 has 17 amino acids. V lost 2 bases and J lost 0, with 13 bases in between. The CDR3 DNA follows: TGTGCCAGCAGCCAACCCACGGCAAGCGCGAACACCGGGGAGCTGTTTTTT. It yields the protein CASSQPTASANTGELFF.

This clonotype was counted many times. J is TRBJ1-5 and V is TRBV3-1, with 8 positions matching TRBD1. The V and J ends lost 2 bases and 0 bases, in that order; junction bases with no gene match: 3. CDR1 and CDR2 from the germline V gene are LGHDT and YNNKEL (reference sequence). The CDR3 loop spans 16 amino acids. The CDR3 reads CASSQSGQVSNQPQHF. The CDR3 region has the DNA TGTGCCAGCAGCCAATCGGGACAGGTTAGCAATCAGCCCCAGCATTTT.

This clonotype was recorded at least ten times. The chain recombines TRBV2 with TRBJ2-7; 8 nucleotides align to TRBD1. Germline V gene sequence: CDR1 SNHLY, CDR2 FYNNEI. This CDR3 is built from 14 residues. The ends lost 4 bases at V and 3 bases at J; junction bases unmatched: 5. The chain's CDR3 is CASSGQGARYEQYV. In nucleotides, the CDR3 is TGTGCCAGCAGTGGTCAGGGGGCGCGCTACGAGCAGTACGTC.

This clonotype was counted a few times. The chain joins TRBV2 to TRBJ1-2, with D unresolved. The V gene lost 6 bases and the J gene lost 2 bases, with 16 bases spanning the gap. This CDR3 has 15 residues. CDR1 is SNHLY and CDR2 is FYNNEI in the germline V gene. Here the CDR3 DNA reads TGTGCCAGCAGCCGAAGACAACCACCCAACTATGGCTACACCTTC. Its protein product is CASSRRQPPNYGYTF.

This clonotype was seen a few times. The rearrangement joins TRBV2 to TRBJ2-3; D ambiguous. Trimming shortened V by 9 bases and J by 1 base, and 17 bases separated the two germline ends. Germline CDR1 and CDR2: SNHLY and FYNNEI. This CDR3 comprises 15 residues. The CDR3 DNA follows: TGTGCCAGTAGAGCCTCCAATGTGCGCACAGATACGCAGTATTTT. Translating gives CASRASNVRTDTQYF. The full variable domain, in which reference TRBV2 and TRBJ2-3 provide the parts outside the CDR3, is EPEVTQTPSHQVTQMGQEVILRCVPISNHLYFYWYRQILGQKVEFLVSFYNNEISEKSEIFDDQFSVERPDGSNFTLKIRSTKLEDSAMYFCASRASNVRTDTQYFGPGTRLTVL.

This clonotype was counted many times. The chain has TRBV6-5 and TRBJ1-6, with D unresolved. The CDR3 has 12 amino acids. V lost 7 bases, J lost 1 base, and 2 bases lay in between. Germline V gene sequence: CDR1 MNHEY, CDR2 SVGAGI. The CDR3 bases are TGTGCCAGCAAGTCCTATAATTCACCCCTCCACTTT. This sequence encodes CASKSYNSPLHF.

This clonotype came up a few times. The chain combines TRBV27 with TRBJ2-2; 8 bases map to TRBD2. CDR1 MNHEY and CDR2 SMNVEV come from the germline V gene (reference sequence). This CDR3 has 16 residues. Trimming at V came to 2 bases and at J to 5 bases, leaving 7 bases not matched to a gene. CDR3 bases: TGTGCCAGCAGTTTAAAAGCGGGAGTCCCGACCGGGGAGCTGTTTTTT. Residues: CASSLKAGVPTGELFF.

Remarks on this clonotype: One end of the junction fails to match germline, which may point to a read error. The chain is built from TRBV9 and TRBJ2-7, with TRBD1 matching over 9 bases. The CDR3 covers 14 residues. Germline V CDR1 and CDR2: SGDLS, YYNGEE. CDR3 amino acids: CASSVWDRDYELYF. In DNA form, the CDR3 reads TGTGCCAGCAGCGTTTGGGACAGGGACTACGAGCTGTACTTC.

The V call is TRBV3-1, the J call TRBJ1-3; a weak D match, TRBD1 (5 bases). CDR3 size: 17 residues. The germline gives CDR1 LGHDT, CDR2 YNNKEL (reference sequence). Trimming left V 2 bases short and J 0 bases short, with 14 bases between. CDR3 sequence (DNA): TGTGCCAGCAGCCAAATCCACAGGTGGTACTCTGGAAACACCATATATTTT. Amino acids: CASSQIHRWYSGNTIYF.

This clonotype has just a few counts. This sequence joins TRBV3-1 and TRBJ2-1; weak D call: TRBD2 (5 bases). This CDR3 region has 17 residues. The ends were cut back, 2 bases at V and 0 bases at J, with 14 bases in the middle. CDR1 LGHDT and CDR2 YNNKEL come from the germline V gene (reference sequence). CDR3: CASSQWLALISYNEQFF. The CDR3 nucleotides are TGTGCCAGCAGCCAATGGCTAGCTCTGATCTCCTACAATGAGCAGTTCTTC.

The chain links TRBV20-1 to TRBJ1-4; 10 bases are shared with TRBD1. Unmatched junction bases numbered 15, after V lost 1 base and J lost 7 bases. From germline, CDR1 is DFQATT and CDR2 SNEGSKA (reference sequence). This CDR3 contains 18 residues. CDR3 in DNA: TGCAGTGCTAGAGCGACAGGGGGCGAAAGTAGGGATTCTGAAAAACTGTTTTTT. It encodes CSARATGGESRDSEKLFF.

This clonotype was counted many times. The V call is TRBV25-1, the J call TRBJ2-3; the match to TRBD1 covers 10 bases. CDR1 is MGHDK, CDR2 SYGVNS, per germline. This CDR3 is 15 amino acids long. Trimming at V came to 4 bases and at J to 4 bases, leaving 5 bases not matched to a gene. CDR3 sequence: CASSGTGGPSDTQYF. CDR3 sequence (DNA): TGTGCCAGCAGTGGGACAGGGGGTCCCTCAGATACGCAGTATTTT.

This clonotype was counted between two and nine times. The rearrangement uses TRBV20-1 and TRBJ2-5, with no clear D. In germline, CDR1 is DFQATT, CDR2 SNEGSKA (reference sequence). The CDR3 has 13 amino acids. Trimming took off 0 bases at V and 5 bases at J, with 10 bases between the two ends. CDR3 protein: CSARDSIMETQYF. Written as DNA, the CDR3 is TGCAGTGCTAGAGACTCCATTATGGAGACCCAGTACTTC.

The rearrangement uses TRBV19 and TRBJ2-3, with D uncertain. Deletions cut 5 bases from V and 2 bases from J, with 14 bases between. Germline V gives CDR1 LNHDA, CDR2 SQIVND (reference sequence). The CDR3 is 15 residues long. The CDR3 DNA is TGTGCCAGTAGTGGGCCTCTTTCTGACACAGATACGCAGTATTTT. Protein: CASSGPLSDTDTQYF. The full variable domain, rest sourced from reference TRBV19 and TRBJ2-3, is DGGITQSPKYLFRKEGQNVTLSCEQNLNHDAMYWYRQDPGQGLRLIYYSQIVNDFQKGDIAEGYSVSREKKESFPLTVTSAQKNPTAFYLCASSGPLSDTDTQYFGPGTRLTVL.